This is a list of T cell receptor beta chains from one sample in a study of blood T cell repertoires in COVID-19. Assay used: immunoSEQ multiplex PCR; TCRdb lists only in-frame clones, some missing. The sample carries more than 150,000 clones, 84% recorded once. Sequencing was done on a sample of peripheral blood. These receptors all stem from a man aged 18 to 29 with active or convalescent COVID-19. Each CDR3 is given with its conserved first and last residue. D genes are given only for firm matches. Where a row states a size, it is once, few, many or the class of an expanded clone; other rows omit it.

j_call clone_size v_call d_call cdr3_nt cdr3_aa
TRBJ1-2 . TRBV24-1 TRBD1 TGTGCCACCAGTGACCATGGACAGGGTGTCGATGGCTACACCTTC CATSDHGQGVDGYTF
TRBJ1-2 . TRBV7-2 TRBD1 TGTGCCAGCAGCTCTAATGCCGGGACAGGCGACTATGGCTACACCTTC CASSSNAGTGDYGYTF
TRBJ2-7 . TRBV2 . TGTGCCAGCAGTCAAGGGACTTTATACGAGCAGTACTTC CASSQGTLYEQYF
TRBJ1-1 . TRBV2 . TGTGCCAGCTTCTACCAGGGTGCGCTTGAAGCTTTCTTT CASFYQGALEAFF
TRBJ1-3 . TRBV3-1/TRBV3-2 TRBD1 TGTGCCAGCAGCCCACGGACAGGGGGCGAAGCTGGAAACACCATATATTTT CASSPRTGGEAGNTIYF
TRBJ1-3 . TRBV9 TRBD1 TGTGCCAGCAGCGTAGTGCCAGGGGGCCCTGGAAACACCATATATTTT CASSVVPGGPGNTIYF
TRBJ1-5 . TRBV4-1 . TGCGCCAGCAGCCAAGATAGTCGGCAGGGCGGTCATCAGCCCCAGCATTTT CASSQDSRQGGHQPQHF
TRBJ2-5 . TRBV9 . TGTGCCAGCAGCGTAGTGGCTAGCAGTGAAGAGACCCAGTACTTC CASSVVASSEETQYF
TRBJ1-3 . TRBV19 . TGTGCCAGTAGGGCGGGCTCTGGAAACACCATATATTTT CASRAGSGNTIYF
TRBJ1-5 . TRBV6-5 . TGTGCCAGCAACGCCCAGGTTGGGCAGCCCCAGCATTTT CASNAQVGQPQHF
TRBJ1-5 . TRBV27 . TGTGCCAGCAGTTTATTTAGTGACGGGTACAATCAGCCCCAGCATTTT CASSLFSDGYNQPQHF
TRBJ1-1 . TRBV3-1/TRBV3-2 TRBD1 TGTGCCAGCAGCCAGGGAACAGGGGGCGGCACTGAAGCTTTCTTT CASSQGTGGGTEAFF
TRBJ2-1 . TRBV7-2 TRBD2 TGTGCCAGCAGCCAAGAAGGGACTAGCGGGGCTTACAATGAGCAGTTCTTC CASSQEGTSGAYNEQFF
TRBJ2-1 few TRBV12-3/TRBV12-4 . TGTGCCAGCGGTTATCAGGGCGATGAGCAGTTCTTC CASGYQGDEQFF
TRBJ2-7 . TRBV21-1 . TGTGCCAGCAGCCGGACAGGGTTCACCTACGAGCAGTACTTC CASSRTGFTYEQYF
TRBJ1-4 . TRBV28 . TGTGCCAGTTTAGGGGGGGGCAATGAAAAACTGTTTTTT CASLGGGNEKLFF